The 19 T cell receptor beta chains below all came from one sample that was sequenced in a study of tumor-infiltrating lymphocytes in primary liver carcinoma. TCR beta cDNA was reverse-transcribed from around 0.55 ug of total RNA. The reaction used a constant-region primer and ProtoScript II reverse transcriptase. Nested multiplex PCR, run for three rounds with slightly modified ARM-PCR, yielded TCR beta libraries. In the first two PCR rounds, TRBV1-TRBV30 forward primers were paired with a C-beta reverse primer, and each round lasted nine to ten cycles. MiXCR, run by TCRdb on the multiplex PCR reads, gives a single entry per CDR3 protein. In the table there are approximately 330,000 distinct CDR3 sequences, less than 75% of which are singletons. RNA isolated from unsorted whole blood supplied the blood RNA, with germline DNA also extracted. Sequenced sample: peripheral blood. The receptors shown here come from a man in his forties or fifties with primary liver carcinoma and hepatitis B virus infection.

This clonotype occurred many times. The chain uses TRBV30 and TRBJ2-3; D is unresolved. Trimming left V 0 bases short and J 10 bases short, with 14 bases between. CDR1 is GTSNPN and CDR2 is SVGIG in the germline V gene (reference sequence). The CDR3 contains 13 residues. In DNA, the CDR3 is TGTGCCTGGAGTGTGCCTCACCCGGTTCCGCAGTATTTT. Amino acid sequence: CAWSVPHPVPQYF.

Worth noting for this clonotype: Possible read error: a much larger clone is one base away. V and J are TRBV6-2 or TRBV6-3 and TRBJ2-7, with D tentatively TRBD2 (5 bases). V was cut by 11 bases and J by 4 bases, with 12 bases left in between. The CDR3 contains 11 residues. Germline V gene data show CDR1 as MNHEY and CDR2 as SVGEGT. The DNA of the CDR3 is TGTGCCTGCGGACGGGAATACGAGCAGTACTTC. Its protein product is CACGREYEQYF.

The J gene is TRBJ2-7, the V gene TRBV6-5; D possibly corresponds to TRBD1 (6 bases). The V gene's germline CDR1 is MNHEY and CDR2 SVGAGI. The CDR3 runs to 15 residues. V was pared by 5 bases and J by 7 bases, with 21 bases between. CDR3 residues: CASSRSGTTDQEQYF. The CDR3 DNA is TGTGCCAGCAGTCGATCCGGGACAACCGACCAAGAGCAGTACTTC.

This clonotype showed up just a few times. This sequence may be a read error, since a much larger clone differs from it by one base. CDR3 region: CASSRQGADTGELLF. CDR3 nucleotides: TGCGCCAGCAGCCGACAGGGGGCGGACACCGGGGAGCTGTTATTT. The chain uses TRBV4-1 and TRBJ2-2; 10 nucleotides align to TRBD1. Germline V gene lookup returns CDR1 MGHRA and CDR2 YSYEKL. This CDR3 spans 15 amino acids.

Notes on this clonotype: This may be a read error: a much more frequent sequence differs by one nucleotide. The V call is TRBV6-6, the J call TRBJ1-1, with D unresolved. The germline CDR1 and CDR2 sequences are MNHNY and SVGAGI (reference sequence). The CDR3 sequence is 13 residues long. The CDR3 DNA reads as TGTGTCAGCAGTTACTTAGAAGGGACTGAAGCTTTCTTT. Protein product: CVSSYLEGTEAFF.

As concerns this clonotype: Mismatch with germline at one junction end may stem from a read error. J is TRBJ2-5 and V is TRBV6-1; 9 bases match TRBD1. CDR1 and CDR2 from the germline V gene are MNHNS and SASEGT. This CDR3 spans 14 amino acids. CDR3 DNA sequence: TGTGCCAGTACGGGACAGGGAGGCCAAGAGACCCAGTGCTTC. The encoded protein is CASTGQGGQETQCF.

The V call is TRBV6-5, the J call TRBJ1-1; TRBD1 aligns across 8 bases. There are 14 residues in the CDR3. Trimming at V came to 6 bases and at J to 4 bases, leaving 7 bases not matched to a gene. Germline CDR1 is MNHEY and CDR2 is SVGAGI. The CDR3: CASRNGQGSTEAFF. The CDR3, as DNA: TGTGCCAGCAGAAACGGACAGGGCAGCACTGAAGCTTTCTTT.

With respect to this clonotype: One end of the junction is discordant with germline, which a read error may explain. The chain recombines TRBV11-1 with TRBJ2-1, with D maybe TRBD1 (5 bases). Germline CDR1 SGHAT, CDR2 FQDESV (reference sequence). The CDR3 consists of 12 residues. The CDR3 protein is CASVGAYNELFF. The DNA of the CDR3 is TGTGCCAGCGTAGGGGCCTACAATGAGCTGTTCTTC.

The chain carries TRBV6-2 or TRBV6-3 and TRBJ1-2, with D maybe TRBD1 (5 bases). This CDR3 spans 12 amino acids. CDR1 and CDR2 from the germline V gene are MNHEY and SVGEGT. The ends were cut back, 11 bases at V and 8 bases at J, with 18 bases in the middle. CDR3 protein: CAGKIGDAGYTF. CDR3 sequence (DNA): TGTGCCGGCAAGATAGGGGATGCAGGCTACACCTTC.

For this clonotype: The junction differs from germline at one of its ends, possibly a read error. The chain carries TRBV29-1 and TRBJ2-2; the match to TRBD2 covers 8 bases. The CDR3 has 15 amino acids. From germline, CDR1 is SQVTM and CDR2 ANQGSEA. CDR3 in DNA: TGTAACGTTGTCGGGGAGGGCGGGAGGCCCGGGGAGCTGTTTTTT. Its translation is CNVVGEGGRPGELFF.

J is TRBJ2-7 and V is TRBV6-6, with a tentative D call TRBD1 (6 bases). CDR3 length: 19 amino acids. Trimming removed 1 base from V and 3 bases from J, with 25 bases in between. The germline gives CDR1 MNHNY, CDR2 SVGAGI (reference sequence). In DNA, the CDR3 is TGTGCCAGCAGTTACTTCCCGTCGACAGGTTGGCCATCGCACTACGAGCAGTACTTC. Residues: CASSYFPSTGWPSHYEQYF.

Worth noting for this clonotype: The germline gene is not matched at one end of the junction; a read error may be the cause. The chain is built from TRBV11-2 and TRBJ1-1; TRBD1 agrees at 7 bases. This CDR3 contains 14 residues. Germline-derived CDR1 and CDR2 are SGHAT and FQNNGV. The CDR3 loop reads CASTADRKNTEAFF. The DNA for the CDR3 is TGCGCCAGTACCGCGGACAGGAAAAACACTGAAGCTTTCTTT.

This clonotype was recorded many times. The chain carries TRBV4-1 and TRBJ1-4; tentative D call: TRBD1 (5 bases). Trimming cost V 4 bases and J 5 bases, with 11 bases left between them. The germline V gene has CDR1 MGHRA and CDR2 YSYEKL. The CDR3 spans 14 residues. In DNA, the CDR3 is TGCGCCAGCAGCCTTGGGACGGCGAATGAAAAACTGTTTTTT. It encodes CASSLGTANEKLFF.

A note on this clonotype: The junction shows a germline mismatch at one end, possibly a read error. This sequence joins TRBV4-1 and TRBJ2-2; 10 bases are shared with TRBD1. Germline V gene lookup returns CDR1 MGHRA and CDR2 YSYEKL. The CDR3 covers 16 residues. The CDR3 DNA reads as TGCGCCAGCAGCGATCTGGACAGGGGGTTAACCGGGGAGCTGTCCTTT. It yields the protein CASSDLDRGLTGELSF.

V usage is TRBV11-2 and J usage is TRBJ2-1, with 12 bases that match TRBD1. CDR1 SGHAT and CDR2 FQNNGV come from the germline V gene. Germline trimming cut 8 bases from V and 10 bases from J; bases unmatched to any gene: 9. The CDR3 loop spans 14 amino acids. For the CDR3, the DNA is TGTGCCAGCCGCCAGGGACAGGGGGCTTGGGAGCAGTTCTTC. Translation: CASRQGQGAWEQFF.

The rearrangement joins TRBV11-1 to TRBJ2-7; 7 bases map to TRBD1. In germline, CDR1 is SGHAT, CDR2 FQDESV (reference sequence). This CDR3 contains 14 residues. Trimming cost V 4 bases and J 7 bases; bases outside gene matches: 10. Written as DNA, the CDR3 is TGTGCCAGCAGCTCCGGGGACAGCACTAATGAGCAGTACTTC. Its translation is CASSSGDSTNEQYF.

This clonotype was detected a few times. A much larger clone is a single base away; this may be a read error. V and J are TRBV4-2 and TRBJ2-5; D possibly corresponds to TRBD1 (6 bases). This CDR3 contains 13 residues. Germline CDR1 and CDR2: LGHNA and YNFKEQ. The V and J ends lost 5 bases and 1 base respectively, with 8 bases between them. This CDR3 is CASSMTGQETQYF. The DNA of the CDR3 is TGTGCCAGCAGCATGACAGGCCAAGAGACCCAGTACTTC.

Details on this clonotype: This may be a read error: a much more frequent sequence differs by one nucleotide. This chain joins TRBV4-2 and TRBJ2-5, with 9 bases lining up with TRBD2. The CDR3 sequence is 14 residues long. The germline V gene encodes CDR1 LGHNA and CDR2 YNFKEQ. V shed 1 base, J shed 9 bases, and the junction held 6 bases outside the gene matches. In DNA form, the CDR3 reads TGTGCCAGCAGCCAAGGACTAGCGGTGGAGGCCCAGTACTTC. Translation: CASSQGLAVEAQYF.

As for this clonotype: The conserved phenylalanine or tryptophan is not found at the CDR3 terminus, so this likely reflects a read error. The chain's CDR3 is CATSGTSGSNEQFL. The CDR3 DNA sequence: TGTGCCACTTCGGGGACTAGCGGAAGCAATGAGCAGTTCTTA. The V and J genes are TRBV18 and TRBJ2-1; TRBD2 aligns across 11 bases. This CDR3 region has 14 residues. J gave up 6 bases and V 10 bases, and 8 bases lay outside the gene matches. The germline CDR1 and CDR2 sequences are KGHSH and LQKENI.